The present T cell receptor (beta chain) was sequenced within a study of T cells after yellow fever vaccination. Comments on this clonotype: Its antigen is not known.

Overall study findings and caveats: The bulk population could contribute abundant contaminating clonotypes to FACS-sorted repertoires. Most clones from primary vaccination were detected again post-booster (about 96% CD4, more than 85% CD8). Only a minor proportion of clonotypes was detected across both CD4 and CD8 compartments.

With 4 bases clipped from V and 2 bases from J, the junction kept 7 bases outside the gene matches. This CDR3 region has 15 residues. Germline CDR1 SGHVS, CDR2 FNYEAQ. Making TCR cDNA involved 5'RACE template switching, which added UMIs and a universal primer site. MiXCR was run by TCRdb on the 5' RACE reads, yielding one entry per CDR3 protein. The sample gives 320,000 or so distinct CDR3 sequences, 7% to 10% of which show up once; approximately 15% is in the top ten. The V call is TRBV7-6, the J call TRBJ2-5; 7 bases match TRBD1. Material: PBMCs, obtained about 49 days after the first yellow fever vaccination. This clonotype was sampled from a man younger than 35 who received the YFV17D yellow fever vaccine. The CDR3, as DNA: TGTGCCAGCAGCTCCATTCCGACAGGGCAAGAGACCCAGTACTTC. It specifies CASSSIPTGQETQYF.